This TCR beta chain was captured by sequencing in a study of cytomegalovirus exposure and HLA in healthy donors. These donors counted as nominally healthy when sampled, but unrecorded immune exposures were likely. This PCR relied on a set of 60 Vbeta primers and 13 Jbeta primers. Profiled with immunoSEQ multiplex PCR; TCRdb holds only in-frame clones, not every one. The sample lists some 130,000 clones, 76% occurring once. Germline V CDR1 and CDR2: SGDLS, YYNGEE. The V gene end was trimmed by 0 bases and the J gene end by 4 bases; junction bases not matched to a gene: 5. The length of the CDR3 is 15 residues.

The chain combines TRBV9 with TRBJ1-2; TRBD1 aligns across 8 bases. Sequenced sample: PBMCs. This TCR came from a man aged 35-49 years in good health and CMV-seronegative. The CDR3 loop is CASSVEGQGGYGYTF. The CDR3 region has the DNA TGTGCCAGCAGCGTAGAAGGACAGGGTGGCTATGGCTACACCTTC.